The T cell receptor beta chain under discussion was sequenced for a study of cytomegalovirus exposure and HLA in healthy donors (dated by TCRdb to 2017 to 2019). Regarding the research as a whole: An earlier analysis of about 560 of the donors reported about 260 Gb of sequence data and 117 million unique TCR beta sequences obtained from about 179 million T cells. Across 300 to 400 genotyped donors of the cohort, an average of approximately 200,000 unique TCR beta nucleotide sequences per donor were sequenced, and approximately 17% of those sequences were non-productive. Because of strong linkage in the cohort, a handful of DR-DQ haplotypes were treated as single units for association and clustering. Using immunosequencing, the study profiled T cell repertoires from approximately 700 subjects and related those repertoires to cytomegalovirus serostatus. HLA typing included class I and class II loci at four-digit resolution. Roughly 300 gigabases of sequencing data and approximately 85 million unique TCR sequences were included in an early release covering 550 to 650 HLA-typed donors. Donor age, sex, ethnicity and CMV serostatus were collected together with the repertoire data. An earlier analysis of about 600 of the donors used high-throughput TCR beta sequencing to judge whether each TCR beta V gene segment behaved as functional or pseudogenic. Besides the first cohort of approximately 710 subjects, a separate validation cohort made up of roughly 130 different subjects was used. The study aimed to test whether cataloging public T cell receptors could reveal signatures of past pathogen exposure. A later analysis re-examined previously published TCR beta repertoires from just over 650 donors and added high-resolution HLA genotyping to investigate patterns of TCR occurrence. The genetic ancestry cluster associated with self-reported Caucasian donors included 81% of the 398 genotyped donors. The number of donors typed differed by locus, with roughly 620-640 for A, B, C, DRB1 and DQB1, 522 for DQA1, nearly 610 for DPA1, and around 460 for DPB1. A later genetic analysis took genome-wide SNP genotypes for about 55% of the 666 donors and used that subset as a discovery cohort. All discovery cohort repertoires had been generated on a single sequencing platform. The study combined high-throughput TCR immunosequencing, statistical association of individual TCRs with disease status, and machine learning to predict cytomegalovirus infection status. Rather than using new phenotypic data, the later analysis identified candidate immune exposures from TCR beta sequences and from how often those sequences occurred across donors.

This clone was picked up a small number of times. Its antigen is still unknown. Base qualities are not at hand, and no much larger clone is one base apart. Library creation used the immunoSEQ multiplex PCR assay. A mixture of 60 forward primers for TCR Vbeta segments and 13 reverse primers for TCR Jbeta segments was used in the multiplex PCR. A multiplex PCR assay on genomic DNA amplified the CDR3 region of rearranged TCR beta genes. The Illumina HiSeq System was used to sequence the amplified TCR beta libraries as 87-base-pair reads. The study's processing was this. A later analysis counted about 80 million unique TCR beta chains across the 600 to 850 repertoires, and some 11 million of these chains were shared by at least two donors. A nearest-neighbor algorithm error-corrected the raw reads and collapsed the reads into unique sequences, merging closely related sequences to remove PCR and sequencing errors. V, D and J gene segments were assigned by aligning CDR3 sequences to IMGT reference sequences. For a sequence to be retained, at least a six-nucleotide match to both a V gene segment and a J gene segment was required. Rearrangements were called productive when the CDR3 lacked stop codons and stayed in frame with V and J; all others were non-productive. CDR3 was defined according to IMGT convention as the region running from the second conserved V-encoded cysteine to the conserved J-encoded phenylalanine. The earlier analysis of 500 to 750 of the donors excluded any sequence lacking an unambiguous match to a single V gene segment. An earlier analysis of several hundred of the donors called V segments functional above 56.7% productive rearrangements and segregating when the between-donor standard deviation exceeded 5%. A statistical classification framework was built for diagnosing cytomegalovirus status from the catalog of TCR beta chain sequences. A later analysis assigned V and J genes by comparing TCR nucleotide sequences with IMGT/GENE-DB human TR gene sequences. The TCRdist pipeline was used in a later analysis to assign CDR3 sequences and most-parsimonious VDJ recombination scenarios. In a later analysis, every TCR beta chain was defined by the combination of its CDR3 amino acid sequence and its V-gene family, and reads without a unique V-gene family were dropped. A later analysis removed 500 to 650 highly shared, low-generation-probability nucleotide sequences to deal with suspected cross-contamination and a sequencing artifact. A later analysis calculated a clonal expansion index for each public chain from normalized within-repertoire ranks of inferred template counts. A later analysis computed generation probabilities with a VDJ recombination model fitted to out-of-frame rearrangements, and checked the results against IGoR. In a later analysis, TCR-TCR, TCR-HLA and TCR-CMV co-occurrence was scored with hypergeometric tests, and a repertoire-size bias correction was applied to TCR pairs. In a later analysis, false discovery rates were estimated by permuting HLA or CMV assignments 20 times. In a later analysis, co-occurring TCRs were grouped with DBSCAN, and TCRdist sequence similarity was added when clustering was performed within HLA-allele-positive subsets. Co-occurrence clustering excluded repertoires with fewer than 30,000 or more than 120,000 public chains, plus five with anomalous nucleotide sharing. TCRdb took over this immuneACCESS table, retaining in-frame rearrangements with V and J assigned. Such tables are incomplete; in checked studies, under half of the missing clones stem from an unresolved V gene, and the remainder is unexplained. D and trimming come from the DNA, and the V and J calls and clone size come from that table. Recorded for this sample are under 80,000 clones; 60% to 80% of them occurred a single time. The top ten constitute approximately 7.3% of the sample.

The cohort consisted of 666 healthy bone marrow donors. All cohort members were sampled while nominally healthy, although unrecorded immune exposures were likely present. The donor tested CMV seronegative and was one of the 352 seronegative cohort members. Every donor gave a peripheral blood sample, and the peripheral blood mononuclear cells from that sample were used for TCR beta sequencing. The Qiagen DNeasy Blood Extraction Kit was used to extract genomic DNA from the blood cell samples. Overall study outcomes, separate from this receptor: The authors suggested that the approach could potentially be extended to other disease states and immunological phenotypes. A later genetic analysis associated a missense DCLRE1C variant with V-gene and J-gene trimming of TCR beta chains, and an independent cohort replicated the association. A later analysis found that most CMV-associated TCR beta chains appeared HLA-restricted, with HLA associations seemingly driven largely by CMV exposure. The earlier analysis of 587 of the donors excluded some 15 rarely observed V segments, including chromosome 9 orphons, because counts were too low. In this cohort, only TCR beta chains were sequenced, and detectable features were limited by the absence of alpha or paired-chain data. Presence/absence analyses assumed roughly uniform sequencing depth across donors, an assumption that may not hold. A total of roughly 160 TCR beta chains were listed by the study as associated with cytomegalovirus. The classifier was reported to diagnose cytomegalovirus status with high specificity and sensitivity in both the original and validation cohorts. A later genetic analysis reported fewer N-insertions in productive TCRs among donors in an Asian-associated ancestry cluster than the approximately 700-donor mean. In an earlier analysis of roughly 560 of the donors, most TCR beta V segments were observed in productive rearrangements about 90% or about 30% of the time, broadly matching IMGT annotations. A later analysis reported that several top co-occurrence clusters appeared linked to parvovirus B19, influenza, CMV and Epstein-Barr virus. A further reported finding was that TCR beta sequences accurately predicted the HLA-A and HLA-B alleles for most subjects in the first cohort. When HLA alleles, especially DR and DQ, strongly co-occurred, attributing TCR associations to individual alleles was difficult. A later analysis associated approximately 17,000 TCR beta sequences with specific HLA alleles at a false discovery rate of 0.05. A cluster of highly shared sequence variants was judged likely to be a technical artifact of the sequencing pipeline. Across donors, most TCR sequences were observed very rarely, whereas some public TCRs were present in many individuals. Correlated functional status among segregating V segments might be attributable to linkage disequilibrium, but an unknown experimental factor could not be ruled out. Compared with equally common non-associated chains, HLA-associated TCR beta chains in a later analysis were more clonally expanded and had lower generation probabilities. A few of the identified cytomegalovirus-associated TCR beta chains were confirmed in vitro to be specific for cytomegalovirus antigens. CMV serostatus was the only immune exposure information available for the cohort. Because some donors lacked HLA typing at each locus, the association tests relied only on the typed subset. According to a later analysis, TCR association rates differed among HLA loci, with DRB1 alleles showing the most associated TCRs and HLA-C alleles showing the fewest. Some IMGT-functional V segments, including TRBV6-2 and TRBV6-3, could not be told apart with the 87-base-pair reads, so those segments were excluded.

V lost 6 bases and J lost 6 bases, and the count of bases not matched to a germline gene is 7. Based on the germline V gene, the CDR1 and CDR2 sequences are SGHRS and YFSETQ. From the cysteine through the phenylalanine, the CDR3 covers 15 amino acids. This entry keeps only the CDR3 DNA: 45 bases, framed from base 1. The clonotype comes from a woman in her 40s in good health and CMV-seronegative. The receptor chain draws on TRBV5-1 and TRBJ2-1; 12 of the junction bases match TRBD2. The sequenced sample was PBMCs. The sequence in DNA is TGCGCCAGCACAGGACTAGCGGGATATACCAATGAGCAGTTCTTC. It codes for CASTGLAGYTNEQFF.